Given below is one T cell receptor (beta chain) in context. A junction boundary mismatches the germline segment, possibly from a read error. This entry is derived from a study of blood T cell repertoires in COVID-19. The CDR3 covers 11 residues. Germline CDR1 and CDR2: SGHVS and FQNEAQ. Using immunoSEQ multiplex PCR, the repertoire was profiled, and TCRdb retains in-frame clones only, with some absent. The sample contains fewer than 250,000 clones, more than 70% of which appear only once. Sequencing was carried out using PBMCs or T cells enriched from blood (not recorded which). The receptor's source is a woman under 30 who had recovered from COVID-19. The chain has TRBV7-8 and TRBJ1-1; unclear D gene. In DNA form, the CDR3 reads TGTGCCAGCAGCTCACATGGAGATAACCTATTT. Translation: CASSSHGDNLF.